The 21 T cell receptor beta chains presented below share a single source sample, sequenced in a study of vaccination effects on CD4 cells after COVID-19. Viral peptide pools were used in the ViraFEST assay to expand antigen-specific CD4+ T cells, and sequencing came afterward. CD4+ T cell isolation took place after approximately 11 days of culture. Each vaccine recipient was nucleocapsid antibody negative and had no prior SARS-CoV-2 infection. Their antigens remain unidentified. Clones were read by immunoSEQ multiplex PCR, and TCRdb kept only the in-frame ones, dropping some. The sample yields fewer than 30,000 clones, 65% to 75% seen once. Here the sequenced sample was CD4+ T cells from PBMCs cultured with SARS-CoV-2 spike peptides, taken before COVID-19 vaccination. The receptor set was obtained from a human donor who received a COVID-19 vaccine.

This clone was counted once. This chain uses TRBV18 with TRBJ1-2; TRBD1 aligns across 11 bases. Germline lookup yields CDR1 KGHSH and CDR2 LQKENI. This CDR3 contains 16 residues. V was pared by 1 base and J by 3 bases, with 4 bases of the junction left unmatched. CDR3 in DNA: TGTGCCAGCTCACCACAGAGGACAGGGGGCGACTATGGCTACACCTTC. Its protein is CASSPQRTGGDYGYTF.

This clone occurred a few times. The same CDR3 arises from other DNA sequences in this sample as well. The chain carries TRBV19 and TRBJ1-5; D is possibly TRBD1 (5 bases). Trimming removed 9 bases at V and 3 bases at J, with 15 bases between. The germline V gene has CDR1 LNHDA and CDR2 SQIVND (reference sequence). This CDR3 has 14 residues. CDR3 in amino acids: CASRSRDPNQPQHF. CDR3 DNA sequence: TGTGCCAGCCGGTCCAGGGATCCCAATCAGCCCCAGCATTTT.

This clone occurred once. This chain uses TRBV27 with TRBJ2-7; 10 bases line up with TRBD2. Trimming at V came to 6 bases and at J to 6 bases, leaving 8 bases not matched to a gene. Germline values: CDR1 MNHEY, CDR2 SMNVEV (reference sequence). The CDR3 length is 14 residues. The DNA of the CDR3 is TGTGCCAGCAGAACCGGACTAGCGGTCTCCGAGCAGTACTTC. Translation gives CASRTGLAVSEQYF.

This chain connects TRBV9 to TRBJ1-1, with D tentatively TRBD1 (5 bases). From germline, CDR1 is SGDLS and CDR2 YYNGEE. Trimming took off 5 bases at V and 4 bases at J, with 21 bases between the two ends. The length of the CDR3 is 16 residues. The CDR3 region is CASSWGEGRMSTEAFF. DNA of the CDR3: TGTGCCAGCAGTTGGGGGGAGGGCAGAATGAGCACTGAAGCTTTCTTT.

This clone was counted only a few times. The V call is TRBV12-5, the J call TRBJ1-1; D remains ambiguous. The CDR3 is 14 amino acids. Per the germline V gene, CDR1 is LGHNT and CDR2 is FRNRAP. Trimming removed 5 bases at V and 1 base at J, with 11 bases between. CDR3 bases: TGTGCTAGTGGTAACAAAATCTCGAACACTGAAGCTTTCTTT. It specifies CASGNKISNTEAFF.

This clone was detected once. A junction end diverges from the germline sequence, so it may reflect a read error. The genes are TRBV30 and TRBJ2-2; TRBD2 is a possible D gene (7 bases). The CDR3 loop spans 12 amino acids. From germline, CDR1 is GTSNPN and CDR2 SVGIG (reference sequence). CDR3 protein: CAWSGGGGGLFF. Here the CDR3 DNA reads TGTGCCTGGAGCGGAGGGGGAGGGGGGCTGTTTTTT.

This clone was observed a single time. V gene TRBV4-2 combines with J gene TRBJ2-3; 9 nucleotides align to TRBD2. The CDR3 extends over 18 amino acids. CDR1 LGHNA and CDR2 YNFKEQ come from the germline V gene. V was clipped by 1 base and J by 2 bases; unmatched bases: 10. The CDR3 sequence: CASSQGIVAGAFTDTQYF. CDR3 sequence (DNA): TGTGCCAGCAGCCAAGGGATTGTAGCGGGGGCCTTCACAGATACGCAGTATTTT.

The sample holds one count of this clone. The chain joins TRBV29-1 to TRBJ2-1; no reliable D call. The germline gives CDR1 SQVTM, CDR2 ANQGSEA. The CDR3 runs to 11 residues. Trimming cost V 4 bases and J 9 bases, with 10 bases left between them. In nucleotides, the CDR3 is TGCAGCGTTGTGCCGCGAACTGAGCAGTTCTTC. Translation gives CSVVPRTEQFF.

The CDR3 region has the DNA TGTGCCAGCAGCTTAGGTGGGGGGGTGGCGACAGATACGCAGTATTTT. The encoded protein is CASSLGGGVATDTQYF. The genes are TRBV7-9 and TRBJ2-3, with 7 bases lining up with TRBD2. After removal of 1 base from V and 3 bases from J, the junction contained 7 bases not matched to a gene. The CDR3 sequence is 16 residues long. Germline V gene sequence: CDR1 SEHNR, CDR2 FQNEAQ (reference sequence).

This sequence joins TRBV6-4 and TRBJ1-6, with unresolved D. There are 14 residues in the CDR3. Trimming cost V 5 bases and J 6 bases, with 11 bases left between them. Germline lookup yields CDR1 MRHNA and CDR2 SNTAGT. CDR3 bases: TGTGCCAGCAGTAAAGAGGCCGTTAATTCACCCCTCCACTTT. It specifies CASSKEAVNSPLHF.

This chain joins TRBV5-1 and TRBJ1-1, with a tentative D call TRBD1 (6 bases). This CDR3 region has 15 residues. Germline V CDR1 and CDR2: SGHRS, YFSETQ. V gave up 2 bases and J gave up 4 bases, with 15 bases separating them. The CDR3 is CASSLPYRVGTEAFF. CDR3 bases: TGCGCCAGCAGCTTACCTTACAGGGTAGGCACTGAAGCTTTCTTT.

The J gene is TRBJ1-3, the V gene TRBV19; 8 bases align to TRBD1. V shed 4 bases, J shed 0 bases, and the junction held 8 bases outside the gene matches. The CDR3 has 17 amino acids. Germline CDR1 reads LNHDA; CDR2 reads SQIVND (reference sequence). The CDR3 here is CASSRRQGRYSGNTIYF. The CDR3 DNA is TGTGCCAGTAGTAGACGACAGGGGCGATACTCTGGAAACACCATATATTTT.

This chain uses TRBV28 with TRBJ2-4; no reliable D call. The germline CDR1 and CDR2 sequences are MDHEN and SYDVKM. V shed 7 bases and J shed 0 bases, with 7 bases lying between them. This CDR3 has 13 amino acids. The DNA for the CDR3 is TGTGCCAGCACTAGGGTAGCCAAAAACATTCAGTACTTC. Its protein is CASTRVAKNIQYF.

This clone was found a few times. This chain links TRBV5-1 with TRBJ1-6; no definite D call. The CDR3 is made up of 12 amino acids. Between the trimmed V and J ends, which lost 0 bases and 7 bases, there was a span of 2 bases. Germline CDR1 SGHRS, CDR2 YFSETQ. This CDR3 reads CASSLENSPLHF. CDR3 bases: TGCGCCAGCAGCTTGGAAAATTCACCCCTCCACTTT.

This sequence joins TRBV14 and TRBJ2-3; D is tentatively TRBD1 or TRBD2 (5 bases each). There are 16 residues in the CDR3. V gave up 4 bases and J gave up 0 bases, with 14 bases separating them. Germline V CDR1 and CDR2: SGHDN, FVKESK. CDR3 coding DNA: TGTGCCAGCAGCCCTCTCGGGAAGGGGAGCACAGATACGCAGTATTTT. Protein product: CASSPLGKGSTDTQYF.

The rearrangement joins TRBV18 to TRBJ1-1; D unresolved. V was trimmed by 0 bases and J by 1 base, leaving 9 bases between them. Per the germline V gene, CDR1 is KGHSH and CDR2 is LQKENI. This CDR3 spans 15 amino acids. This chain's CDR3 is CASSPPARRNTEAFF. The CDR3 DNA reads TGTGCCAGCTCACCACCCGCCCGCCGGAACACTGAAGCTTTCTTT. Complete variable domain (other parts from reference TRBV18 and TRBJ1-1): NAGVMQNPRHLVRRRGQEARLRCSPMKGHSHVYWYRQLPEEGLKFMVYLQKENIIDESGMPKERFSAEFPKEGPSILRIQQVVRGDSAAYFCASSPPARRNTEAFFGQGTRLTVV.

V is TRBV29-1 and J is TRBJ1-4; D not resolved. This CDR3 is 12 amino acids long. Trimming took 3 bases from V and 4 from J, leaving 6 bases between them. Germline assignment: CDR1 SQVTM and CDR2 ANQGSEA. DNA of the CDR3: TGCAGCGTTGATTTTGGTAATGAAAAACTGTTTTTT. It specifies CSVDFGNEKLFF.

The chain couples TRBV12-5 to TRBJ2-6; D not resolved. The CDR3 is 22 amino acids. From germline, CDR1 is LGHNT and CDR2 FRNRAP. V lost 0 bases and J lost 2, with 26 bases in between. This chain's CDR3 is CASGLVTPGHSPYFPGANVLTF. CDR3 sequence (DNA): TGTGCTAGTGGTTTGGTAACGCCGGGTCACAGCCCCTATTTCCCTGGGGCCAACGTCCTGACTTTC. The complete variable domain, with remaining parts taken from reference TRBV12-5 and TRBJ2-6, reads DARVTQTPRHKVTEMGQEVTMRCQPILGHNTVFWYRQTMMQGLELLAYFRNRAPLDDSGMPKDRFSAEMPDATLATLKIQPSEPRDSAVYFCASGLVTPGHSPYFPGANVLTFGAGSRLTVL.

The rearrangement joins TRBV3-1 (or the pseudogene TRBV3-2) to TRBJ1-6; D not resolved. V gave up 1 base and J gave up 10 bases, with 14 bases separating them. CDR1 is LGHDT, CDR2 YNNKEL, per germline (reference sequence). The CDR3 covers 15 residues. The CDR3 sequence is CASSQGNRGRSPLHF. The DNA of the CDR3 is TGTGCCAGCAGCCAAGGTAACAGAGGGAGATCACCCCTCCACTTT.

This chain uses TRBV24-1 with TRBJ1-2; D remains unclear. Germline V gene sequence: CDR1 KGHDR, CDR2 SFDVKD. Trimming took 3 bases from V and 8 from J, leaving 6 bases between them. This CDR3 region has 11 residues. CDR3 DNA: TGTGCCACCAGTGATAATGCGGGCTACACCTTC. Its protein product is CATSDNAGYTF.

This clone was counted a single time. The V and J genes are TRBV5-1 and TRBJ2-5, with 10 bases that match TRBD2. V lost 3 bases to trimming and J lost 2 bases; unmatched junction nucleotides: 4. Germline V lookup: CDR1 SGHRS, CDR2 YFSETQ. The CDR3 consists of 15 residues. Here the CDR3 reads CASSSGTSVQETQYF. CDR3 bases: TGCGCCAGCAGCTCAGGGACTAGCGTACAAGAGACCCAGTACTTC.